The next 9 T cell receptor beta chains were all read from a single sample in a study of CD8+ T cells in alopecia areata. The sample's treatment: oral pan-JAK inhibitor, 5-10 mg twice daily. RNA, once extracted, was reverse transcribed into cDNA for use as the sequencing template. Measured with immunoSEQ multiplex PCR; TCRdb has only the in-frame clones, and not every one. This table has some 180,000 clones, roughly 53% appearing once. This sample comprised CD8+ T cells sorted from blood, obtained at week 24, from a patient treated with tofacitinib. These TCRs come from a human donor with alopecia areata.

This clone was counted between two and nine times. The chain combines TRBV29-1 with TRBJ2-1; possibly TRBD1 or TRBD2 for D (6 bases each). Germline assignment: CDR1 SQVTM and CDR2 ANQGSEA. This CDR3 contains 15 residues. With 3 bases removed from V and 4 bases from J, the gap between germline ends came to 16 bases. The CDR3 DNA sequence: TGCAGCGTTGAGGAGGGGGTCAATCGGTACAATGAGCAGTTCTTC. This gives the protein CSVEEGVNRYNEQFF.

The chain is built from TRBV30 and TRBJ2-3; D gene ambiguous. The CDR3 is 13 residues long. Trimming took off 3 bases at V and 2 bases at J, with 9 bases between the two ends. Germline V gene lookup returns CDR1 GTSNPN and CDR2 SVGIG (reference sequence). The DNA of the CDR3 is TGTGCCTGGAGCCAGACAACCACAGATACGCAGTATTTT. Protein sequence: CAWSQTTTDTQYF.

This clone was counted a few times. The gene calls are TRBV29-1 and TRBJ2-1, with D perhaps matching TRBD2 (6 bases). The CDR3 runs to 13 residues. Germline CDR1 is SQVTM and CDR2 is ANQGSEA. Trimming removed 6 bases from V and 5 bases from J, with 14 bases in between. The CDR3 region is CSVAAGSHNEQFF. CDR3 DNA sequence: TGCAGCGTGGCAGCGGGTTCCCACAATGAGCAGTTCTTC.

This clone has more than one count but fewer than ten. The chain carries TRBV5-1 and TRBJ2-3; 8 bases are shared with TRBD2. The CDR3 has 16 amino acids. The junction had 8 bases not matched to a gene; V was cut back by 4 bases and J by 1 base. Germline CDR1 reads SGHRS; CDR2 reads YFSETQ. CDR3 sequence: CASSQDGAGGTDTQYF. In nucleotides, the CDR3 is TGCGCCAGCAGCCAAGACGGAGCGGGGGGCACAGATACGCAGTATTTT. The full variable domain, with the rest looked up from reference TRBV5-1 and TRBJ2-3, is KAGVTQTPRYLIKTRGQQVTLSCSPISGHRSVSWYQQTPGQGLQFLFEYFSETQRNKGNFPGRFSGRQFSNSRSEMNVSTLELGDSALYLCASSQDGAGGTDTQYFGPGTRLTVL.

This clone appeared a few times. The chain combines TRBV15 with TRBJ2-5, with D perhaps TRBD2 (5 bases). The germline V and J ends were trimmed by 0 bases and 4 bases, with 12 bases remaining between them. Germline V gene sequence: CDR1 LNHNV, CDR2 YYDKDF (reference sequence). CDR3 length: 15 amino acids. The CDR3 nucleotides read TGTGCCACCAGCAGAGACGGACTCCCATCAGAGACCCAGTACTTC. Its protein product is CATSRDGLPSETQYF.

The chain employs TRBV29-1 and TRBJ2-7; 7 bases fit TRBD1. With V trimmed by 4 bases and J by 0 bases, 6 bases remained unmatched. The CDR3 has 14 residues. Germline CDR1 SQVTM, CDR2 ANQGSEA. For the CDR3, the DNA is TGCAGCGTTGTAGGGGGACAGAGCTCCTACGAGCAGTACTTC. It encodes CSVVGGQSSYEQYF.

This chain connects TRBV7-2 to TRBJ2-3; D unclear. This CDR3 has 14 amino acids. Germline V gene sequence: CDR1 SGHTA, CDR2 FQGNSA. With 0 bases removed from V and 2 bases from J, the gap between germline ends came to 6 bases. CDR3 loop: CASSLARNTDTQYF. The CDR3 coding sequence is TGTGCCAGCAGCTTAGCGAGGAACACAGATACGCAGTATTTT.

The chain recombines TRBV6-6 with TRBJ1-5, with TRBD1 as a possible D gene (6 bases). Germline lookup yields CDR1 MNHNY and CDR2 SVGAGI (reference sequence). This CDR3 comprises 14 residues. V lost 2 bases, J lost 2 bases, and 7 bases lay in between. CDR3 sequence: CASSYRTGNQPQHF. The CDR3 region has the DNA TGTGCCAGCAGTTACAGGACAGGCAATCAGCCCCAGCATTTT.

The V and J genes are TRBV29-1 and TRBJ1-2, with D possibly matching TRBD1 (6 bases). There are 13 residues in the CDR3. Germline-derived CDR1 and CDR2 are SQVTM and ANQGSEA. Trimming shortened V by 6 bases and J by 8 bases, and 19 bases separated the two germline ends. CDR3 residues: CSVRDTGSRGYTF. In DNA, the CDR3 is TGCAGCGTGAGGGATACAGGGTCCCGGGGCTACACCTTC. The variable domain in full, with the rest retrieved from reference TRBV29-1 and TRBJ1-2, is SAVISQKPSRDICQRGTSLTIQCQVDSQVTMMFWYRQQPGQSLTLIATANQGSEATYESGFVIDKFPISRPNLTFSTLTVSNMSPEDSSIYLCSVRDTGSRGYTFGSGTRLTVV.